What follows are 2 T cell receptor beta chains derived from one specimen sequenced in a study of T-cell memory formation after mild COVID-19. One entry per CDR3 protein, called by TCRdb with MiXCR from the 5' RACE reads. This table holds just under 550,000 distinct CDR3 sequences, 20% found once. Sequenced input: PBMCs or a T cell subset sorted from them (not recorded which). The receptors stem from an adult woman who had mild COVID-19 (a few samples of this study predate the infection). Cell type and time point are not known.

The V and J genes are TRBV20-1 and TRBJ1-6; D unresolved. There are 13 residues in the CDR3. CDR1 DFQATT and CDR2 SNEGSKA come from the germline V gene (reference sequence). V dropped 3 bases and J dropped 9 bases, with 12 bases sitting between them. Here the CDR3 reads CSARQSLGSPLHF. CDR3 in DNA: TGCAGTGCTAGGCAGAGTCTTGGTTCACCCCTCCACTTT.

There are a few counts of this clonotype. The chain carries TRBV27 and TRBJ2-7; the match to TRBD2 covers 7 bases. The CDR3 covers 15 residues. J gave up 6 bases and V 4 bases, and 12 bases lay outside the gene matches. Per germline, CDR1 MNHEY and CDR2 SMNVEV (reference sequence). The CDR3 region is CASSSIRLGGGEQYF. The CDR3 DNA sequence: TGTGCCAGCAGTTCCATCCGGTTAGGCGGGGGCGAGCAGTACTTC.